These 12 T cell receptor beta chains were sequenced from one sample in a study of T cell responses to AZD1222 COVID-19 vaccine. Assay used: immunoSEQ multiplex PCR; TCRdb lists only in-frame clones, some missing. There are 190,000 or so clones in the sample; about nine tenths occur only once, and around 3% lies in the top ten. The sequences come from peripheral blood, collected 28 days after the second AZD1222 dose. These receptors were collected from an adult who received the AZD1222 COVID-19 vaccine.

V is TRBV12-3 or TRBV12-4 and J is TRBJ1-6; D unclear. The CDR3 has 13 amino acids. V was shortened by 2 bases and J by 9 bases, with 8 bases between the two germline ends. The DNA for the CDR3 is TGTGCCAGCAGTTTAAACCCCGGTTCACCCCTCCACTTT. Its protein product is CASSLNPGSPLHF.

The V gene is TRBV3-1 (or the pseudogene TRBV3-2), the J gene TRBJ1-2; D is perhaps TRBD1 (6 bases). This CDR3 is 13 amino acids long. The germline V gene has CDR1 LGHDT and CDR2 YNNKEL (reference sequence). Trimming removed 1 base from V and 8 bases from J, with 11 bases in between. CDR3 region: CASSQAWGQGYTF. In DNA, the CDR3 is TGTGCCAGCAGCCAAGCCTGGGGACAAGGCTACACCTTC.

As regards this clone: The sample carries other DNA sequences with the same CDR3. V usage is TRBV30 and J usage is TRBJ1-6; D gene ambiguous. V was clipped by 0 bases and J by 8 bases, with 14 bases between them. Germline V gives CDR1 GTSNPN, CDR2 SVGIG (reference sequence). The CDR3 covers 15 residues. The CDR3 coding sequence is TGTGCCTGGAGTGTAGCTCCGGGTTTGGATTCACCCCTCCACTTT. It is translated as CAWSVAPGLDSPLHF.

The rearrangement uses TRBV5-1 and TRBJ2-5; 13 bases line up with TRBD2. Trimming took 4 bases from V and 5 from J; bases not matched to a gene: 8. CDR1 and CDR2 from the germline V gene are SGHRS and YFSETQ. CDR3 size: 16 residues. The CDR3 protein is CASSPGLAGVGETQYF. DNA for the CDR3: TGCGCCAGCAGCCCCGGACTAGCGGGAGTAGGGGAGACCCAGTACTTC.

J is TRBJ2-7 and V is TRBV4-1, with TRBD2 as a possible D gene (6 bases). The CDR3 consists of 19 residues. The germline V and J ends were trimmed by 4 bases and 5 bases, with 30 bases remaining between them. Germline loops: CDR1 MGHRA, CDR2 YSYEKL. Written as DNA, the CDR3 is TGCGCCAGCAGCCTGCGGGACCCCTGGGCCTTGGCCGTTCTTGACGAGCAGTACTTC. Translating it yields CASSLRDPWALAVLDEQYF.

This sequence joins TRBV9 and TRBJ2-5; no reliable D call. Germline CDR1 is SGDLS and CDR2 is YYNGEE. CDR3 length: 13 amino acids. V gave up 0 bases and J gave up 5 bases, with 8 bases separating them. The CDR3: CASSVDPDETQYF. CDR3 bases: TGTGCCAGCAGCGTAGATCCAGATGAGACCCAGTACTTC.

The chain has TRBV11-2 and TRBJ1-2; 8 nucleotides align to TRBD1. The CDR3 runs 13 residues. Germline-derived CDR1 and CDR2 are SGHAT and FQNNGV. Trimming at V came to 5 bases and at J to 7 bases, leaving 6 bases not matched to a gene. CDR3 loop: CASSTTGGVGYTF. DNA of the CDR3: TGTGCCAGCAGCACCACAGGGGGGGTTGGCTACACCTTC. Full variable domain (missing parts from reference TRBV11-2 and TRBJ1-2): EAGVAQSPRYKIIEKRQSVAFWCNPISGHATLYWYQQILGQGPKLLIQFQNNGVVDDSQLPKDRFSAERLKGVDSTLKIQPAKLEDSAVYLCASSTTGGVGYTFGSGTRLTVV.

The gene calls are TRBV11-3 and TRBJ2-7, with D possibly matching TRBD2 (5 bases). This CDR3 contains 14 residues. The germline CDR1 and CDR2 sequences are SGHNT and YENEEA. V gave up 3 bases and J gave up 0 bases, with 9 bases separating them. The DNA for the CDR3 is TGTGCCAGCAGCTTGGAAGGGAGCTCCTACGAGCAGTACTTC. Translated, it gives CASSLEGSSYEQYF.

The chain carries TRBV18 and TRBJ1-6; the match to TRBD1 covers 7 bases. The germline V gene has CDR1 KGHSH and CDR2 LQKENI. The CDR3 is 17 residues long. The trim removed 4 bases at V and 7 bases at J, leaving 13 bases unmatched. CDR3: CASSLRDRELGNSPLHF. The DNA of the CDR3 is TGTGCCAGCTCACTCCGAGACAGGGAGCTAGGAAATTCACCCCTCCACTTT.

CDR3 sequence: CASSEAQSFGYGYTF. The CDR3 DNA reads TGTGCCAGCAGTGAAGCGCAGTCTTTTGGCTATGGCTACACCTTC. V and J are TRBV6-1 and TRBJ1-2; D unclear. V lost 0 bases to trimming and J lost 4 bases, with 12 bases between them. CDR3 length: 15 amino acids. CDR1 is MNHNS, CDR2 SASEGT, per germline.

The V call is TRBV7-3, the J call TRBJ2-7; TRBD2 matches 11 bases. Germline lookup yields CDR1 SGHTA and CDR2 FQGTGA. The CDR3 has 19 amino acids. The V and J ends lost 5 bases and 3 bases, in that order; junction bases with no gene match: 18. The CDR3 here is CASSPRSSFSGREYYEQYF. In DNA form, the CDR3 reads TGTGCCAGCAGCCCTAGGTCTAGTTTTAGCGGGAGGGAGTACTACGAGCAGTACTTC.

The chain recombines TRBV5-1 with TRBJ1-3; TRBD1 is a possible D gene (5 bases). V lost 4 bases and J lost 8, with 7 bases in between. Germline V lookup: CDR1 SGHRS, CDR2 YFSETQ. The CDR3 extends over 11 amino acids. DNA of the CDR3: TGCGCCAGCAGCACCAGGGACACCATATATTTT. Amino acid sequence: CASSTRDTIYF.